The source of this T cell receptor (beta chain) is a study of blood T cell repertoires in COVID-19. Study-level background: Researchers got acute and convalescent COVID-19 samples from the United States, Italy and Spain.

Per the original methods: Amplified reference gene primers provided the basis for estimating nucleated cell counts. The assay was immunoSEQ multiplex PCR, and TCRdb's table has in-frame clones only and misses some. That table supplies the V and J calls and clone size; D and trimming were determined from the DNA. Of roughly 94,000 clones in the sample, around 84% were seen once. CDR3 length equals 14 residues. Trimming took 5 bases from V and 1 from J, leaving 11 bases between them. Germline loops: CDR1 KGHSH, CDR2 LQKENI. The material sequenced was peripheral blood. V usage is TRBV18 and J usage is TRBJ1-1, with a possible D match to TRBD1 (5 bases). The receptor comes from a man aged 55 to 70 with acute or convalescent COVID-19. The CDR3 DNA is TGTGCCAGCTCATCGGGACTGACGAACACTGAAGCTTTCTTT. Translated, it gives CASSSGLTNTEAFF.